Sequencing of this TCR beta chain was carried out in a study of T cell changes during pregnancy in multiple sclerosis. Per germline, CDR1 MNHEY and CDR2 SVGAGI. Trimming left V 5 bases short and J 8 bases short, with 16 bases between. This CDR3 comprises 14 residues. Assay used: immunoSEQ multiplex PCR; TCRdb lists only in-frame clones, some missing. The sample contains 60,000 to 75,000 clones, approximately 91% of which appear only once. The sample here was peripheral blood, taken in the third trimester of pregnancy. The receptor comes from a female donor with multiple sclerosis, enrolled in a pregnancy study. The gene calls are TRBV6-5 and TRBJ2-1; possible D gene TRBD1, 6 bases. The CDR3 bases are TGTGCCAGCAGTAATCGCTACAGGGTCTATGAGCAGTTCTTC. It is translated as CASSNRYRVYEQFF.